Below, 23 T cell receptor beta chains from the same sample are listed, as sequenced in a study of CD8+CD57+ T cells in acquired aplastic anemia. The patients chosen for sequencing had shown expansion of CD8+CD57+ cells (detected by flow cytometry). It was genomic DNA that served as the template for profiling TCR beta VDJ and CDR3. TCRdb independently ran MiXCR on the reads; one entry per CDR3 protein. This table has some 160,000 distinct CDR3 sequences, around 43% appearing once. Sequencing was done on a sample of sorted CD4+, CD8+, or CD8+CD57+ T cells (not recorded which) from PBMCs. Receptors were obtained from a human donor with aplastic anemia.

The table lists this clonotype with a few counts. The chain recombines TRBV18 with TRBJ1-2; TRBD1 matches at 10 bases. Trimming took 1 base from V and 6 from J; bases not matched to a gene: 11. The germline V gene has CDR1 KGHSH and CDR2 LQKENI. This CDR3 spans 17 amino acids. The CDR3 DNA reads TGTGCCAGCTCACCACGCCTCGTTGGACAGGGGGAAAATGGCTACACCTTC. As protein: CASSPRLVGQGENGYTF.

The rearrangement links TRBV20-1 to TRBJ1-2, with 7 bases lining up with TRBD1. CDR3 length: 14 amino acids. J lost 4 bases, V lost 6 bases, and 11 bases had no gene match. Germline CDR1 is DFQATT and CDR2 is SNEGSKA (reference sequence). CDR3 nucleotides: TGCAGTGCCAACCTACAGGGGACCGCCTATGGCTACACCTTC. It specifies CSANLQGTAYGYTF.

This clonotype was counted at least ten times. This chain uses TRBV9 with TRBJ2-1; 10 positions match TRBD2. V was clipped by 0 bases and J by 2 bases; unmatched bases: 2. The CDR3 loop spans 16 amino acids. Germline V lookup: CDR1 SGDLS, CDR2 YYNGEE. The CDR3: CASSVASGSPYNEQFF. The DNA for the CDR3 is TGTGCCAGCAGCGTAGCTAGCGGGAGCCCCTACAATGAGCAGTTCTTC.

This chain joins TRBV7-4 and TRBJ2-5; TRBD1 agrees at 10 bases. Looked up from germline, CDR1 is SGHVT and CDR2 is SQSDAQ. V was clipped by 2 bases and J by 4 bases; unmatched bases: 4. This CDR3 comprises 15 residues. The CDR3 DNA follows: TGTGCCAGCAGCTTACGGGGACAGGGGAGAGAGACCCAGTACTTC. Translated, it gives CASSLRGQGRETQYF.

This rearrangement joins TRBV12-3 or TRBV12-4 to TRBJ1-2; 9 nucleotides align to TRBD1. This CDR3 spans 16 amino acids. J was trimmed by 8 bases and V by 7 bases; bases with no gene match: 17. CDR3 residues: CASILGTGYPSRGYTF. The CDR3 DNA sequence: TGTGCCAGCATTCTAGGGACAGGGTATCCCTCTAGGGGCTACACCTTC.

This clonotype appeared many times. V and J are TRBV7-8 and TRBJ1-3; TRBD1 agrees at 7 bases. In germline, CDR1 is SGHVS, CDR2 FQNEAQ. V shed 1 base, J shed 0 bases, and the junction held 3 bases outside the gene matches. The CDR3 length is 16 residues. The CDR3 here is CASSLVGQFSGNTIYF. In DNA form, the CDR3 reads TGTGCCAGCAGCTTAGTGGGACAGTTCTCTGGAAACACCATATATTTT.

V and J are TRBV4-2 and TRBJ2-7; 8 bases agree with TRBD1. The CDR3 is made up of 14 amino acids. V was clipped by 1 base and J by 3 bases; unmatched bases: 2. CDR1 LGHNA and CDR2 YNFKEQ come from the germline V gene. DNA of the CDR3: TGTGCCAGCAGCCAAGTTGGACAGGGCTACGAGCAGTACTTC. Residues: CASSQVGQGYEQYF.

This clonotype has at least ten counts. This chain links TRBV30 with TRBJ1-1; D not certain. The CDR3 is made up of 14 amino acids. Deletions cut 1 base from V and 3 bases from J, with 12 bases between. Germline values: CDR1 GTSNPN, CDR2 SVGIG (reference sequence). CDR3 in DNA: TGTGCCTGGAGTGCGACACGGTTGGACACTGAAGCTTTCTTT. Its translation is CAWSATRLDTEAFF.

The chain carries TRBV29-1 and TRBJ2-1; 10 bases line up with TRBD1. From germline, CDR1 is SQVTM and CDR2 ANQGSEA. The V and J ends lost 6 bases and 4 bases, in that order; junction bases with no gene match: 3. The CDR3 loop spans 13 amino acids. The CDR3 protein is CSVSGQGYNEQFF. In DNA, the CDR3 is TGCAGCGTATCGGGACAGGGGTACAATGAGCAGTTCTTC.

The table lists this clonotype with many counts. The chain combines TRBV7-9 with TRBJ2-5, with D tentatively TRBD1 (5 bases). Germline values: CDR1 SEHNR, CDR2 FQNEAQ (reference sequence). Between the trimmed V and J ends, which lost 6 bases and 5 bases, there was a span of 19 bases. The CDR3 has 15 residues. In DNA, the CDR3 is TGTGCCAGCAGACGTACCGAGACAGAAGGCGAGACCCAGTACTTC. Residues: CASRRTETEGETQYF.

As for this clonotype: A much more abundant neighbour one base away suggests this may be a read error. The CDR3 protein is CANSPSRVRNEQFF. The CDR3 DNA follows: TGTGCCAACAGCCCCTCGCGGGTCAGAAATGAGCAGTTCTTC. J is TRBJ2-1 and V is TRBV11-2, with TRBD2 as a possible D gene (5 bases). From germline, CDR1 is SGHAT and CDR2 FQNNGV. The CDR3 covers 14 residues. Using reference TRBV11-2 and TRBJ2-1 for the parts outside the CDR3, the full variable domain is EAGVAQSPRYKIIEKRQSVAFWCNPISGHATLYWYQQILGQGPKLLIQFQNNGVVDDSQLPKDRFSAERLKGVDSTLKIQPAKLEDSAVYLCANSPSRVRNEQFFGPGTRLTVL.

The chain recombines TRBV20-1 with TRBJ2-3; D might be TRBD1 or TRBD2, each matching 5 bases. V was pared by 5 bases and J by 4 bases, with 16 bases between. The CDR3 runs 14 residues. Germline assignment: CDR1 DFQATT and CDR2 SNEGSKA (reference sequence). CDR3 sequence: CSAGGPDASDTQYF. The CDR3 DNA follows: TGCAGTGCTGGGGGACCCGACGCTTCAGATACGCAGTATTTT.

About this clonotype itself: This clone may be a read error of a much larger clone one base away. Because it lacks the conserved phenylalanine or tryptophan at the end, this CDR3 is likely a read error. The chain carries TRBV20-1 and TRBJ2-5; 8 positions agree with TRBD2. In germline, CDR1 is DFQATT, CDR2 SNEGSKA (reference sequence). This CDR3 is 14 amino acids long. V gave up 6 bases and J gave up 4 bases; unmatched junction bases: 10. CDR3 coding DNA: TGCAGTGCCCCCCCACTGGCGGGAGGAGAGACCCAGTACCTC. As protein: CSAPPLAGGETQYL.

Here the CDR3 DNA reads TGCAGTGCTACGACCGTCGACAGGCGGAATCAGCCCCAGCATTTT. Its translation: CSATTVDRRNQPQHF. The chain has TRBV20-1 and TRBJ1-5, with D tentatively TRBD1 (6 bases). V lost 4 bases and J 4 bases, leaving 17 bases between the germline ends. From germline, CDR1 is DFQATT and CDR2 SNEGSKA (reference sequence). This CDR3 region has 15 residues.

A word on this clonotype: This may come from a read error, since a much larger clone is one base off. The genes are TRBV6-4 and TRBJ2-1; TRBD2 is a possible D gene (5 bases). CDR3 length equals 14 residues. Germline V gives CDR1 MRHNA, CDR2 SNTAGT. V lost 11 bases to trimming and J lost 7 bases, with 21 bases between them. Here the CDR3 DNA reads TGTGCCGGCCAAACCGAAGCCTCGGGGAATGAGCAGTTCTTC. Translation gives CAGQTEASGNEQFF.

This clonotype was found many times. The chain combines TRBV20-1 with TRBJ2-5; no clear D. V gave up 3 bases and J gave up 6 bases, with 11 bases separating them. The germline gives CDR1 DFQATT, CDR2 SNEGSKA (reference sequence). This CDR3 is built from 12 residues. This CDR3 reads CSASLGSKTQYF. The CDR3 region has the DNA TGCAGTGCTAGTTTGGGGTCGAAGACCCAGTACTTC.

This clonotype was seen at least ten times. The genes are TRBV6-1 and TRBJ1-1; D call uncertain. V lost 6 bases to trimming and J lost 1 base, with 15 bases between them. This CDR3 spans 15 amino acids. The germline V gene encodes CDR1 MNHNS and CDR2 SASEGT. The CDR3 nucleotides are TGTGCCAGCAGGCCCGGACGGGCCGGGAACACTGAAGCTTTCTTT. Protein product: CASRPGRAGNTEAFF.

A word on this clonotype: The conserved closing phenylalanine or tryptophan is absent in this CDR3, likely reflecting a read error. This CDR3 reads CPSSLGGTAEKLFL. The CDR3 DNA reads TGTCCCAGCAGCTTAGGGGGGACAGCTGAAAAACTGTTTCTT. The genes are TRBV7-9 and TRBJ1-4; 7 bases are shared with TRBD1. Germline V gene data show CDR1 as SEHNR and CDR2 as FQNEAQ (reference sequence). The CDR3 is made up of 14 amino acids.

This clonotype was detected only once. The rearrangement joins TRBV9 to TRBJ1-6; 7 nucleotides line up with TRBD1. This CDR3 spans 15 amino acids. Per the germline V gene, CDR1 is SGDLS and CDR2 is YYNGEE. Trimming cost V 2 bases and J 6 bases; bases outside gene matches: 5. CDR3 coding DNA: TGTGCCAGCAGCGTGAGCAGGGGGAGTAATTCACCCCTCCACTTT. It codes for CASSVSRGSNSPLHF.

The chain employs TRBV24-1 and TRBJ2-7; 13 positions match TRBD2. The V and J ends lost 7 bases and 2 bases, in that order; junction bases with no gene match: 7. This CDR3 has 16 amino acids. Germline V gene data show CDR1 as KGHDR and CDR2 as SFDVKD. The CDR3 sequence is CATRGTSGTIAYEQYV. The CDR3 bases are TGTGCCACCAGAGGGACTAGCGGGACAATAGCCTACGAGCAGTACGTC.

About this clonotype: This may arise from a read error, as a much more abundant clone is one base away. The chain combines TRBV11-1 with TRBJ2-1, with 7 nucleotides matching TRBD2. This CDR3 contains 14 residues. Looked up from germline, CDR1 is SGHAT and CDR2 is FQDESV (reference sequence). The CDR3, as DNA: TGTGCCAGCGGCTTAGTTTCTAGCGGCAATGAGCAGTTCTTC. It translates to CASGLVSSGNEQFF.

This clonotype was recorded once. The rearrangement links TRBV6-2 or TRBV6-3 to TRBJ2-6; D unclear. V was pared by 5 bases and J by 0 bases, with 8 bases between. Germline values: CDR1 MNHEY, CDR2 SVGEGT. The CDR3 has 15 residues. As DNA, the CDR3 is TGTGCCAGCAGTGGGCTTATCTCTGGGGCCAACGTCCTGACTTTC. Its translation is CASSGLISGANVLTF.

The chain uses TRBV7-2 and TRBJ2-7; unclear D gene. CDR1 and CDR2 from the germline V gene are SGHTA and FQGNSA. The CDR3 is made up of 13 amino acids. Trimming took 0 bases from V and 6 from J, leaving 9 bases between them. CDR3 nucleotides: TGTGCCAGCAGCTTAGCGCGTCTCAGCGAGCAGTACTTC. Protein: CASSLARLSEQYF.